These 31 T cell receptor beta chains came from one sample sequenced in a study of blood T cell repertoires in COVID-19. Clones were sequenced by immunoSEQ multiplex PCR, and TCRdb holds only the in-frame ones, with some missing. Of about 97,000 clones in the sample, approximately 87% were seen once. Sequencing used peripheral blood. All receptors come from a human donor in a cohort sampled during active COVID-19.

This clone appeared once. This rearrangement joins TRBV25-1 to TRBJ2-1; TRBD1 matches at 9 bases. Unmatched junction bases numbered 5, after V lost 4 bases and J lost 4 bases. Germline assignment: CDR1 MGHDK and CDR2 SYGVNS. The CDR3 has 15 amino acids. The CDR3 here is CASSGLTGGYNEQFF. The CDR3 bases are TGTGCCAGCAGTGGTCTGACAGGGGGTTACAATGAGCAGTTCTTC. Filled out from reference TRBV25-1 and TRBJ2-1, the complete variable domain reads EADIYQTPRYLVIGTGKKITLECSQTMGHDKMYWYQQDPGMELHLIHYSYGVNSTEKGDLSSESTVSRIRTEHFPLTLESARPSHTSQYLCASSGLTGGYNEQFFGPGTRLTVL.

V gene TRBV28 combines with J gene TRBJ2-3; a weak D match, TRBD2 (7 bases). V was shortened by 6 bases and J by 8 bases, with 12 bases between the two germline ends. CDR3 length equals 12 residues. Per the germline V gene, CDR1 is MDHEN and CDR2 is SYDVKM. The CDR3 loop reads CASRGGARTQYF. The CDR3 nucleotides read TGTGCCAGCAGAGGGGGGGCTCGTACGCAGTATTTT.

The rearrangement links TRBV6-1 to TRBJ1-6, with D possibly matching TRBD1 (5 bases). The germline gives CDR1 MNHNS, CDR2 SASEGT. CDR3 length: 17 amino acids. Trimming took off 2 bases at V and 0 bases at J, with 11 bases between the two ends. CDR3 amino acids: CASSESGGSSYNSPLHF. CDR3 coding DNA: TGTGCCAGCAGTGAAAGCGGGGGGAGCTCCTATAATTCACCCCTCCACTTT.

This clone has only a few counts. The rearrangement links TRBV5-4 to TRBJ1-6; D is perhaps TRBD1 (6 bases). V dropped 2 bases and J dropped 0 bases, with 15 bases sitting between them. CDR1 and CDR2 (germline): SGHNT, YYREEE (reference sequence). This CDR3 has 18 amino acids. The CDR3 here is CASSLGGPFSSYNSPLHF. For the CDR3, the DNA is TGTGCCAGCAGCTTAGGGGGTCCCTTCAGCTCCTATAATTCACCCCTCCACTTT.

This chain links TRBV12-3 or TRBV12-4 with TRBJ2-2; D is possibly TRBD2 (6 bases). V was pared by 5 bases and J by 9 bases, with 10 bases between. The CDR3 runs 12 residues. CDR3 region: CASSGLYRELFF. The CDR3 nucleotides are TGTGCCAGCAGTGGACTATATAGGGAGCTGTTTTTT.

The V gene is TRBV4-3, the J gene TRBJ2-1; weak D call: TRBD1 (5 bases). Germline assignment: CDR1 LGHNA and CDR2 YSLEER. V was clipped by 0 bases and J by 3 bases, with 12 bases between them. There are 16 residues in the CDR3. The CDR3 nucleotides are TGCGCCAGCAGCCAAGACCCAGGGCCCCGCTACAATGAGCAGTTCTTC. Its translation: CASSQDPGPRYNEQFF.

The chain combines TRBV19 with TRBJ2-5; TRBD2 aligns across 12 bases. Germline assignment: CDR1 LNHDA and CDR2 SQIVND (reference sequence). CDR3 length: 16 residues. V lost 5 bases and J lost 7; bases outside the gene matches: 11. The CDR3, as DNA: TGTGCCAGTAGTGCTAGCGGGAGGGCTGGGTGGTGGACCCAGTACTTC. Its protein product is CASSASGRAGWWTQYF.

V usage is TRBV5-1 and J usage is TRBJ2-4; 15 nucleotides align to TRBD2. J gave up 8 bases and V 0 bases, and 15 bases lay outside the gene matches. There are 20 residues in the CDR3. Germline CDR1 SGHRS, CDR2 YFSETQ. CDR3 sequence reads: CASSLASQGLAGGSEYIQYF. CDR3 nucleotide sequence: TGCGCCAGCAGCTTGGCCTCGCAGGGACTAGCGGGGGGCTCGGAGTACATTCAGTACTTC.

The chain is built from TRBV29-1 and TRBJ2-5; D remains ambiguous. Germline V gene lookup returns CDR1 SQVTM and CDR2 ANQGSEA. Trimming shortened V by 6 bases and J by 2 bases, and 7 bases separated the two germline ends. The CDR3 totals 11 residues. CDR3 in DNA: TGCAGCGTCGCCAGACAAGAGACCCAGTACTTC. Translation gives CSVARQETQYF.

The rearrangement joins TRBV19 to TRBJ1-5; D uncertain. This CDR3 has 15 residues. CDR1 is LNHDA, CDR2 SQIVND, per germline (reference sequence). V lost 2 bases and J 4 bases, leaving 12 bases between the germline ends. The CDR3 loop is CASSISGRWNQPQHF. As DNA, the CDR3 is TGTGCCAGTAGTATATCAGGTCGTTGGAATCAGCCCCAGCATTTT. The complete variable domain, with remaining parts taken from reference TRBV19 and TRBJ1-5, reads DGGITQSPKYLFRKEGQNVTLSCEQNLNHDAMYWYRQDPGQGLRLIYYSQIVNDFQKGDIAEGYSVSREKKESFPLTVTSAQKNPTAFYLCASSISGRWNQPQHFGDGTRLSIL.

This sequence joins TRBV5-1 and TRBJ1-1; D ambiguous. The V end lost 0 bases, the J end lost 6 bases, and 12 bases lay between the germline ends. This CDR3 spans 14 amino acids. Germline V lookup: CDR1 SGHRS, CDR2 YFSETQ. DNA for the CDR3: TGCGCCAGCAGCTTGGCCATCGAATCGGCTGAAGCTTTCTTT. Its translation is CASSLAIESAEAFF.

CDR3: CASSLDRGLTETQYF. The CDR3 bases are TGTGCCAGCAGCTTGGACAGGGGGCTTACTGAGACCCAGTACTTC. The J gene is TRBJ2-5, the V gene TRBV5-6, with TRBD1 identical over 9 bases. Germline CDR1 is SGHDT and CDR2 is YYEEEE. The V segment lost 0 bases and the J segment 5 bases; nucleotides outside the gene matches: 5. CDR3 length: 15 residues.

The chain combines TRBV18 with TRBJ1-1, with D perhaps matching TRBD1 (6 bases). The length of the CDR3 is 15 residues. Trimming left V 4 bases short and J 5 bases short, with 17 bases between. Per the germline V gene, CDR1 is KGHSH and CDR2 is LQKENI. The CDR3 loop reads CASSQTIQGRTEAFF. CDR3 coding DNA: TGTGCCAGCTCACAGACCATACAGGGACGAACTGAAGCTTTCTTT.

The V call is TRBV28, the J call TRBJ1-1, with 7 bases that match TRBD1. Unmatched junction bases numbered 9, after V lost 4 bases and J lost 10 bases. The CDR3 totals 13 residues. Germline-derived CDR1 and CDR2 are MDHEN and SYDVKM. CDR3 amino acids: CASSSTGVVGAFF. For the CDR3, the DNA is TGTGCCAGCAGTTCAACAGGGGTAGTAGGAGCTTTCTTT.

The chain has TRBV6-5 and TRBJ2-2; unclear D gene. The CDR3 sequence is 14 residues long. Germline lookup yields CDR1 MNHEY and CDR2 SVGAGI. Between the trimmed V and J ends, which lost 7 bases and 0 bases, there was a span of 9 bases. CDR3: CASTSGPNTGELFF. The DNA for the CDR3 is TGTGCCAGCACCTCCGGTCCGAACACCGGGGAGCTGTTTTTT.

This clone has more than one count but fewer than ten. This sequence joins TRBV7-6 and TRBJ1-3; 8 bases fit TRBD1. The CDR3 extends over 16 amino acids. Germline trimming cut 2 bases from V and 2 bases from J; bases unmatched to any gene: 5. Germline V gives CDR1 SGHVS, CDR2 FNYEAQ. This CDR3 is CASSLSETGAGNTIYF. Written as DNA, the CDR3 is TGTGCCAGCAGCTTATCGGAGACAGGGGCTGGAAACACCATATATTTT.

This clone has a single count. The CDR3 DNA is TGTGCCAGCAGCGAACTAGCGGGTACCTACAATGAGCAGTTCTTC. Amino acid sequence: CASSELAGTYNEQFF. The V gene is TRBV9, the J gene TRBJ2-1; the match to TRBD2 covers 9 bases. Losses at the gene ends were 3 bases for V and 2 bases for J; bases not matched to a gene: 3. This CDR3 is built from 15 residues. The V gene's germline CDR1 is SGDLS and CDR2 YYNGEE. The full variable domain, completed using reference TRBV9 and TRBJ2-1, is DSGVTQTPKHLITATGQRVTLRCSPRSGDLSVYWYQQSLDQGLQFLIQYYNGEERAKGNILERFSAQQFPDLHSELNLSSLELGDSALYFCASSELAGTYNEQFFGPGTRLTVL.

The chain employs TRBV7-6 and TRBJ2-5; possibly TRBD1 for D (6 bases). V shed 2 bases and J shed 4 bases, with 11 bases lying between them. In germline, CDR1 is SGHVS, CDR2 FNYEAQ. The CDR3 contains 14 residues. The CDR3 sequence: CASSLSGQPETQYF. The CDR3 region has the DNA TGTGCCAGCAGCTTATCAGGACAGCCAGAGACCCAGTACTTC. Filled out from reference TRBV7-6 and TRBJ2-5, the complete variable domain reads GAGVSQSPRYKVTKRGQDVALRCDPISGHVSLYWYRQALGQGPEFLTYFNYEAQQDKSGLPNDRFSAERPEGSISTLTIQRTEQRDSAMYRCASSLSGQPETQYFGPGTRLLVL.

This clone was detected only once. In DNA, the CDR3 is TGTGCCAGCAGCTCCGGACTAGCGGGAGGTCGGAATGAGCAGTTCTTC. Protein sequence: CASSSGLAGGRNEQFF. This chain joins TRBV7-2 and TRBJ2-1; 14 bases are a match to TRBD2. Trimming removed 4 bases from V and 7 bases from J; junction bases left unmatched: 6. The CDR3 runs 16 residues. The germline CDR1 and CDR2 sequences are SGHTA and FQGNSA.

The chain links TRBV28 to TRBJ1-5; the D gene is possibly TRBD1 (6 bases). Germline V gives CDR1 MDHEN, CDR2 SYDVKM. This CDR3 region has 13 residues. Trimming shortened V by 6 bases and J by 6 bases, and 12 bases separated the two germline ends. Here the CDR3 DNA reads TGTGCCAGCAGCTTTAAACAGGGTCAGCCCCAGCATTTT. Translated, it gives CASSFKQGQPQHF.

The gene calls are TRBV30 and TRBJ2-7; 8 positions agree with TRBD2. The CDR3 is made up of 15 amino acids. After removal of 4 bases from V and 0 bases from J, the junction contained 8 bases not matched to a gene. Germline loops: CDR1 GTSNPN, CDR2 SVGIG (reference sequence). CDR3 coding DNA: TGTGCCTGGACCTTGAAGGGGACTAGCTCCTACGAGCAGTACTTC. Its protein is CAWTLKGTSSYEQYF.

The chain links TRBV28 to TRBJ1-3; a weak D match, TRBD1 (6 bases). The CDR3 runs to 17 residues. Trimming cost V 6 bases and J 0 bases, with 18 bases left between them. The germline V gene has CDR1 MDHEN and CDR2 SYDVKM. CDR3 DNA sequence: TGTGCCAGCAGCCGACCAAAGACACAGGGCTCTGGAAACACCATATATTTT. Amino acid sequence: CASSRPKTQGSGNTIYF.

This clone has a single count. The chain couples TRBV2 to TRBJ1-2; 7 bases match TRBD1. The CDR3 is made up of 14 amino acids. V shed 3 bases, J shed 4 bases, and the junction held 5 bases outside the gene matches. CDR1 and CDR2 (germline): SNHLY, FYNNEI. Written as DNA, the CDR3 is TGTGCCAGCAGTGACGACAGGGTGGTCTATGGCTACACCTTC. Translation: CASSDDRVVYGYTF. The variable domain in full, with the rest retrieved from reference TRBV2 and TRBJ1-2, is EPEVTQTPSHQVTQMGQEVILRCVPISNHLYFYWYRQILGQKVEFLVSFYNNEISEKSEIFDDQFSVERPDGSNFTLKIRSTKLEDSAMYFCASSDDRVVYGYTFGSGTRLTVV.

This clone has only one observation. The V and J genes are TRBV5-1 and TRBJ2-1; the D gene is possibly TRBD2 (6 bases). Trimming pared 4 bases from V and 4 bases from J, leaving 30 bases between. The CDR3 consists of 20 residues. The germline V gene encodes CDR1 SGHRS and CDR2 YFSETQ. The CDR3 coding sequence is TGCGCCAGCAGCGTTGGTGGGTTGGCCGGATGGGGCGGGGATTACAATGAGCAGTTCTTC. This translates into CASSVGGLAGWGGDYNEQFF. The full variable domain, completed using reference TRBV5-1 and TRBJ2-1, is KAGVTQTPRYLIKTRGQQVTLSCSPISGHRSVSWYQQTPGQGLQFLFEYFSETQRNKGNFPGRFSGRQFSNSRSEMNVSTLELGDSALYLCASSVGGLAGWGGDYNEQFFGPGTRLTVL.

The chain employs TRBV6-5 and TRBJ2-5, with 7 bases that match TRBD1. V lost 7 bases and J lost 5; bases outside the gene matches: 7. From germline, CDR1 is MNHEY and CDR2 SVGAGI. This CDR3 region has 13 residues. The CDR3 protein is CASIDRVGETQYF. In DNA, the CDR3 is TGTGCCAGCATCGACAGGGTTGGGGAGACCCAGTACTTC.

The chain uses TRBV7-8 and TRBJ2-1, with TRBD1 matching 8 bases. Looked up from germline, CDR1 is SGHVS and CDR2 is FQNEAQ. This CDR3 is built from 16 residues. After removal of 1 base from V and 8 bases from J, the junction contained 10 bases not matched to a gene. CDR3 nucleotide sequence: TGTGCCAGCAGCTTAGTACGTCGGACAGGGTATCATGAGCAGTTCTTC. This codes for CASSLVRRTGYHEQFF.

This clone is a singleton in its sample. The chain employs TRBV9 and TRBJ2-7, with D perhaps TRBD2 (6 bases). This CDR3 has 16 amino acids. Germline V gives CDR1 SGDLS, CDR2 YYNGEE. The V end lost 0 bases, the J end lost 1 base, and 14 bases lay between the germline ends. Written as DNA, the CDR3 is TGTGCCAGCAGCGTAGATCCCGGACGGGGGTCCTACGAGCAGTACTTC. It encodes CASSVDPGRGSYEQYF.

The CDR3 bases are TGTGCCAGCAGTGACGGGGGATTCAATGAAAAACTGTTTTTT. It specifies CASSDGGFNEKLFF. The rearrangement uses TRBV25-1 and TRBJ1-4, with D perhaps TRBD1 (5 bases). V lost 3 bases to trimming and J lost 5 bases, with 10 bases between them. CDR1 and CDR2 (germline): MGHDK, SYGVNS. The CDR3 has 14 residues.

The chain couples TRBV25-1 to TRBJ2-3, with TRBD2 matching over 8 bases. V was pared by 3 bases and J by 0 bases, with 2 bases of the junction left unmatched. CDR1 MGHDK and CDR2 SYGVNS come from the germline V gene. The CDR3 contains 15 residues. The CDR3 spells CASSDAGGSTDTQYF. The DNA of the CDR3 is TGTGCCAGCAGTGACGCGGGAGGAAGCACAGATACGCAGTATTTT.

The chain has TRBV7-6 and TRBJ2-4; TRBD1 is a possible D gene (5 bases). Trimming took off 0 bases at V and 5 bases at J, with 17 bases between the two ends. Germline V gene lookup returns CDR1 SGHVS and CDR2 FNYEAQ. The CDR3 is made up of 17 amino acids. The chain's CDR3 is CASSLAIAMGPENIQYF. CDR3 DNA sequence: TGTGCCAGCAGCTTAGCGATAGCCATGGGGCCCGAAAACATTCAGTACTTC.

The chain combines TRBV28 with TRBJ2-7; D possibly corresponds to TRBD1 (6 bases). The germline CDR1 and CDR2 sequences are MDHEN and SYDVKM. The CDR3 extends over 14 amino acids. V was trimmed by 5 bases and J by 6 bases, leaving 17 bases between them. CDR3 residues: CASSGGSFGGEQYF. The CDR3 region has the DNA TGTGCCAGCAGTGGGGGCAGTTTTGGCGGCGAGCAGTACTTC.